These T cell receptor beta chains were read from a single sample in a study of T cell responses to AZD1222 COVID-19 vaccine. Profiled with immunoSEQ multiplex PCR; TCRdb holds only in-frame clones, not every one. The sample has 90,000 to 150,000 clones, around nine tenths seen once; the top ten hold 8.4%. This specimen was peripheral blood, taken on day 0 of AZD1222 vaccination. The receptor source for this set is an adult in good health. The CDR3 runs from the conserved cysteine through the conserved F or W. A D gene is named only where the DNA matches it firmly. Clone sizes are given selectively: once, few, many, or a class where the clone is expanded.

J: TRBJ2-3
V: TRBV5-4
D: TRBD2
size: once
CDR3: CASSLYPGTSGGTDTQYF
DNA: TGTGCCAGCAGCTTATATCCCGGGACTAGTGGTGGCACAGATACGCAGTATTTT

J: TRBJ2-1
V: TRBV5-1
D: TRBD1
size: NA
CDR3: CASSSGQGLEQFF
DNA: TGCGCCAGCAGCTCTGGACAGGGCCTAGAGCAGTTCTTC

J: TRBJ1-1
V: TRBV16
D: NA
size: NA
CDR3: CASSQLRAEAFF
DNA: TGTGCCAGCAGCCAATTACGGGCTGAAGCTTTCTTT

J: TRBJ1-1
V: TRBV4-1
D: NA
size: NA
CDR3: CASSVGTGLGEAFF
DNA: TGCGCCAGCAGCGTCGGGACGGGGCTCGGAGAAGCTTTCTTT

J: TRBJ2-1
V: TRBV20-1
D: TRBD2
size: NA
CDR3: CSASYRGSGIDEQFF
DNA: TGCAGTGCTAGTTACCGGGGTAGCGGGATTGACGAGCAGTTCTTC

J: TRBJ2-2
V: TRBV7-6
D: TRBD1
size: NA
CDR3: CASSATGGTGELFF
DNA: TGTGCCAGCAGCGCCACAGGGGGCACCGGGGAGCTGTTTTTT

J: TRBJ1-5
V: TRBV28
D: NA
size: NA
CDR3: CATHYFDQPQHF
DNA: TGTGCCACCCATTATTTTGATCAGCCCCAGCATTTT

J: TRBJ2-7
V: TRBV28
D: TRBD1
size: NA
CDR3: CASSLAGGKSYEQYF
DNA: TGTGCCAGCAGTTTAGCAGGGGGTAAATCCTACGAGCAGTACTTC

J: TRBJ2-1
V: TRBV6-5
D: TRBD2
size: once
CDR3: CASSYGLAGGNEQFF
DNA: TGTGCCAGCAGTTACGGGCTAGCGGGAGGGAATGAGCAGTTCTTC

J: TRBJ1-4
V: TRBV19
D: TRBD1
size: NA
CDR3: CASCAGGTNEKLFF
DNA: TGTGCCAGTTGCGCAGGGGGCACTAATGAAAAACTGTTTTTT

J: TRBJ1-2
V: TRBV6-6
D: NA
size: NA
CDR3: CASSIGTRPDGYTF
DNA: TGTGCCAGCAGCATCGGGACAAGACCCGATGGCTACACCTTC

J: TRBJ2-5
V: TRBV7-9
D: NA
size: NA
CDR3: CASSLVLQGKETQYF
DNA: TGTGCCAGCAGCTTAGTCTTGCAGGGCAAAGAGACCCAGTACTTC

J: TRBJ1-3
V: TRBV5-1
D: TRBD1
size: NA
CDR3: CASSARPQGQEYSGNTIYF
DNA: TGCGCCAGCAGCGCCCGGCCCCAGGGACAGGAATACTCTGGAAACACCATATATTTT

J: TRBJ2-1
V: TRBV30
D: NA
size: NA
CDR3: CASNQGGEQFF
DNA: TGTGCCTCGAACCAGGGGGGTGAGCAGTTCTTC

J: TRBJ2-2
V: TRBV25-1
D: NA
size: NA
CDR3: CASSIPRGTLNTGELFF
DNA: TGTGCCAGCAGTATCCCCAGGGGGACTCTGAACACCGGGGAGCTGTTTTTT

J: TRBJ2-5
V: TRBV4-1
D: TRBD1
size: NA
CDR3: CASSQGQGAEETQYF
DNA: TGCGCCAGCAGCCAAGGTCAGGGGGCCGAAGAGACCCAGTACTTC

J: TRBJ1-1
V: TRBV6-5
D: NA
size: once
CDR3: CASTVGGKSTEAFF
DNA: TGTGCCAGCACCGTCGGGGGGAAAAGCACTGAAGCTTTCTTT

J: TRBJ1-3
V: TRBV6-5
D: TRBD1
size: NA
CDR3: CASRRDSSGNTIYF
DNA: TGTGCCAGCAGAAGGGACAGCTCTGGAAACACCATATATTTT

J: TRBJ1-2
V: TRBV23-1
D: NA
size: once
CDR3: CASSQVLHSGRYTF
DNA: TGCGCCAGCAGTCAAGTGCTGCATTCCGGCCGCTACACCTTC

J: TRBJ1-6
V: TRBV7-3
D: NA
size: NA
CDR3: CASSLDLGSPLHF
DNA: TGTGCCAGCAGCTTGGACTTAGGTTCACCCCTCCACTTT

J: TRBJ2-7
V: TRBV27
D: TRBD2
size: NA
CDR3: CASRAGVMIYEQYF
DNA: TGTGCCAGCAGAGCGGGGGTTATGATCTACGAGCAGTACTTC

J: TRBJ2-7
V: TRBV21-1
D: NA
size: NA
CDR3: CASSKAGQGDEQYF
DNA: TGTGCCAGCAGCAAAGCGGGGCAAGGTGACGAGCAGTACTTC

J: TRBJ1-5
V: TRBV27
D: NA
size: NA
CDR3: CASSRDRDQPQHF
DNA: TGTGCCAGCAGTCGCGACAGAGATCAGCCCCAGCATTTT

J: TRBJ1-3
V: TRBV30
D: NA
size: NA
CDR3: CAWSVLGGLRNTIYF
DNA: TGTGCCTGGAGTGTACTTGGAGGTCTGAGAAACACCATATATTTT

J: TRBJ1-2
V: TRBV4-2
D: TRBD1
size: NA
CDR3: CASSQDPDRVNYGYTF
DNA: TGTGCCAGCAGCCAAGATCCGGACAGGGTGAACTATGGCTACACCTTC

J: TRBJ1-1
V: TRBV7-3
D: NA
size: NA
CDR3: CASSLTGVGTEAFF
DNA: TGTGCCAGCAGCTTAACAGGAGTAGGCACTGAAGCTTTCTTT

J: TRBJ1-3
V: TRBV18
D: TRBD1
size: NA
CDR3: CASSGQGNSGNTIYF
DNA: TGTGCCAGCTCGGGACAGGGGAACTCTGGAAACACCATATATTTT

J: TRBJ2-1
V: TRBV7-2
D: TRBD2
size: NA
CDR3: CASSSLAGVSNEQFF
DNA: TGTGCCAGCAGTAGCCTAGCGGGAGTATCGAATGAGCAGTTCTTC

J: TRBJ1-5
V: TRBV7-2
D: NA
size: NA
CDR3: CASSLGRRGSNQPQHF
DNA: TGTGCCAGCAGCTTAGGGCGCAGGGGTAGCAATCAGCCCCAGCATTTT

J: TRBJ1-2
V: TRBV7-6
D: NA
size: few
CDR3: CASSLGGTYGYTF
DNA: TGTGCCAGCAGCTTAGGGGGGACTTATGGCTACACCTTC

J: TRBJ2-3
V: TRBV2
D: NA
size: NA
CDR3: CATRTDGGKADTQYF
DNA: TGTGCCACCCGGACGGACGGAGGGAAGGCAGATACGCAGTATTTT

J: TRBJ1-3
V: TRBV12-5
D: NA
size: NA
CDR3: CASGDGRDRNTIYF
DNA: TGTGCTAGTGGGGATGGCAGGGACAGAAACACCATATATTTT